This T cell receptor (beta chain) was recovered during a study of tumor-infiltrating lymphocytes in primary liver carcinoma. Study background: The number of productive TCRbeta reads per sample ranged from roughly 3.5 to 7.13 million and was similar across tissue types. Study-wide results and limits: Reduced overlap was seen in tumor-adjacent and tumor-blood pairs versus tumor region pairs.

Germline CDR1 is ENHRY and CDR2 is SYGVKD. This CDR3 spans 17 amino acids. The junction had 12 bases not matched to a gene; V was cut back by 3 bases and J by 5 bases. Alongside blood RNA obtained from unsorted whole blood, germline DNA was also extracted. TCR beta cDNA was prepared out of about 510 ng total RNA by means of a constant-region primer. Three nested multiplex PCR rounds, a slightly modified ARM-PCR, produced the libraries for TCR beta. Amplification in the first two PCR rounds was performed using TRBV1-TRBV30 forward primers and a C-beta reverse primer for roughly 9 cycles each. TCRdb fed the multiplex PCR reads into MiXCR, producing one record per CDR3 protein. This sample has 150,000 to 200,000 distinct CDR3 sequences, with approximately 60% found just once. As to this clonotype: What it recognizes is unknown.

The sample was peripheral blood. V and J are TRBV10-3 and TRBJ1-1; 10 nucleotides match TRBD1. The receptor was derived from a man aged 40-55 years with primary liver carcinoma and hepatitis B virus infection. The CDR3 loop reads CAISDPTSGTGDTEAFF. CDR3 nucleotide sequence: TGTGCCATCAGTGACCCGACTTCAGGGACAGGGGATACTGAAGCTTTCTTT.